A selection of T cell receptor beta chains follows, all from one sample in a study of Graves' ophthalmopathy and Graves' hyperthyroidism. TCRdb independently ran MiXCR on the multiplex PCR reads; one entry per CDR3 protein. Counted here are 500,000 to 800,000 distinct CDR3 sequences, roughly two fifths occurring once; the ten biggest clones make up roughly 3%. Sequenced: peripheral blood. These receptors were obtained from an adult man with Graves' ophthalmopathy. Each CDR3 is given with its conserved first and last residue. Each record gives: V gene, J gene, CDR3 protein.

>TRBV25-1|TRBJ1-2
CASSLGRGGGYGYTF
>TRBV10-3|TRBJ1-5
CAISERQEGNQPQHF
>TRBV20-1|TRBJ1-2
CSASSTGVDYGYTF
>TRBV7-2|TRBJ1-6
CASSRGRGQGYNSPLHF
>TRBV9|TRBJ1-1
CASSVTETYTEAFF
>TRBV12-3/TRBV12-4|TRBJ2-3
CASSWTGRGTDTQYF
>TRBV19|TRBJ2-5
CASTGASDQETQYF
>TRBV20-1|TRBJ2-5
CSARGGGKTQYF
>TRBV20-1|TRBJ2-7
CSARSGQTYEQYF
>TRBV10-3|TRBJ2-2
CASSSPGTDPTNTGELFF
>TRBV6-5|TRBJ2-7
CASSYVSGRGYEQYF
>TRBV19|TRBJ2-5
CASSGGPQGF
>TRBV20-1|TRBJ2-7
CSASGSEQYF
>TRBV9|TRBJ2-7
CASSVGTAYEQYF
>TRBV5-4|TRBJ2-7
CASSHGTGTYGQYF
>TRBV15|TRBJ2-7
CATSREGTGSSYEQYF
>TRBV4-1|TRBJ2-5
CASSQGGGETQYF
>TRBV24-1|TRBJ2-2
CAAQTSTNTGELFF
>TRBV11-2|TRBJ2-5
CASSGTSGAETQYF
>TRBV7-9|TRBJ2-3
CASSLSATGRRDTQYF
>TRBV2|TRBJ2-1
CASTGPKFSYNEQFF
>TRBV7-9|TRBJ2-7
CASSLTGVDEQYF
>TRBV25-1|TRBJ2-5
CASSEVNRGLETQYF
>TRBV15|TRBJ1-4
CATSRDRTSGKLFF
>TRBV7-9|TRBJ1-5
CASSKAAGRETQHF
>TRBV10-3|TRBJ2-5
CAIAQGGAVTQYF
>TRBV5-1|TRBJ1-6
CASSLDGYSPLHF
>TRBV19|TRBJ1-1
CASSAGTALGGTEAFF
>TRBV9|TRBJ2-2
CASSPLSSGTGELFF
>TRBV19|TRBJ2-5
CASSIEGLAGQETQYF
>TRBV12-3/TRBV12-4|TRBJ1-1
CASSQWLGEAFF
>TRBV4-1|TRBJ1-6
CASSQNGGIGTLHF
>TRBV29-1|TRBJ2-2
CSVKRQGAGELFF
>TRBV10-3|TRBJ2-7
CAIGGGENEQYF
>TRBV2|TRBJ2-5
CASSDPSGGARTQYF
>TRBV4-1|TRBJ2-6
CASSQDSSSSGANVLTF
>TRBV5-4|TRBJ2-5
CASSTSRGRVETQYF
>TRBV2|TRBJ2-5
CASSSKDGGGSKETQYF
>TRBV19|TRBJ1-5
CASSIEPTGGNQPQHF
>TRBV4-2|TRBJ1-5
CASSATGGGSNQPQHF
>TRBV5-1|TRBJ2-5
CASSFHTSGQETQYF
>TRBV30|TRBJ1-1
CAWSVQTNTEAFF
>TRBV19|TRBJ1-2
CAGSYSIYGYTF
>TRBV7-8|TRBJ2-7
CASSFLSGQSSYEQYF
>TRBV20-1|TRBJ1-4
CSARDLDRPNEKLFF
>TRBV10-3|TRBJ2-5
CAISESLLGRETQYF
>TRBV25-1|TRBJ1-3
CASSVEEAGRYGNTIYF
>TRBV25-1|.
CASSELATQYF